This is a list of T cell receptor beta chains from one sample in a study of blood T cell repertoires in COVID-19. Assay used: immunoSEQ multiplex PCR; TCRdb lists only in-frame clones, some missing. The sample includes 55,000 to 75,000 clones, about 70% of them seen just once. The sequenced sample consisted of peripheral blood. The receptors were gathered from a man aged 60 to 75 with acute or convalescent COVID-19. The CDR3 runs from the conserved cysteine through the conserved F or W. Fields, in order: J gene, V gene, D gene, clone size, CDR3 DNA, CDR3 protein. A D gene is named only where the DNA matches it firmly. The size of a clone is reported for some rows only, either as once, few or many, or as a class for expanded clones.

>TRBJ2-3|TRBV3-1/TRBV3-2|TRBD1|.
TGTGCCAGCAGCCAAGATCTAAGGGGGCAAGATACGCAGTATTTT
CASSQDLRGQDTQYF
>TRBJ2-5|TRBV3-1/TRBV3-2|.|.
TGTGCCAGCAGTCCTAGCGAGCAAGAGACCCAGTACTTC
CASSPSEQETQYF
>TRBJ1-2|TRBV13|TRBD1|.
TGTGCCAGCAGCAAGCGGACAGGCAACTATGGCTACACCTTC
CASSKRTGNYGYTF
>TRBJ2-5|TRBV6-2/TRBV6-3|.|.
TGTGCCAGCAGCCTATTAGGGGGAGGGGCCGGGACCCAGTACTTC
CASSLLGGGAGTQYF
>TRBJ2-7|TRBV7-2|TRBD2|.
TGTGCCAGCAGCCCCGTTTATAGCGGGAGCTCCTACGAGCAGTACTTC
CASSPVYSGSSYEQYF
>TRBJ2-1|TRBV24-1|TRBD2|.
TGTGCCACCAGTGAGGGGACTAGCGGGTTGGATGAGCAGTTCTTC
CATSEGTSGLDEQFF
>TRBJ2-2|TRBV24-1|.|.
TGTGCCACCAGTGAGCCTACAGGGTCCGGGGAGCTGTTTTTT
CATSEPTGSGELFF
>TRBJ2-7|TRBV13|TRBD2|.
TGTGCCAGCAGCTTTATATCTAGCGGACCTGACTACGAGCAGTACTTC
CASSFISSGPDYEQYF
>TRBJ2-5|TRBV3-1/TRBV3-2|TRBD1|.
TGTGCCAGCAGCGCCAGACAGGGATTCCAAGAGACCCAGTACTTC
CASSARQGFQETQYF
>TRBJ2-6|TRBV28|.|.
TGTGCCAGCAGTTCAGCAGACATCGGCCTCCTCTCTGGGGCCAACGTCCTGACTTTC
CASSSADIGLLSGANVLTF
>TRBJ2-3|TRBV5-1|TRBD1|few
TGCGCCAGCAGCTATGGGACAGGCACAGATACGCAGTATTTT
CASSYGTGTDTQYF
>TRBJ2-5|TRBV5-1|TRBD2|.
TGCGCCAGCAGCTTGGGGTTCTTAGCGGGAGAAGAGACCCAGTACTTC
CASSLGFLAGEETQYF
>TRBJ2-3|TRBV10-3|.|.
TGTGCCATCAGTGATGAGGCTATCTTAGATACGCAGTATTTT
CAISDEAILDTQYF
>TRBJ2-7|TRBV28|.|once
TGTGCCAGCAGGGGGCGGCGCTACGAGCAGTACTTC
CASRGRRYEQYF
>TRBJ1-1|TRBV5-4|.|.
TGTGCCAGCACCCCCCCCGGGGGGAGTGAAGCTTTCTTT
CASTPPGGSEAFF
>TRBJ2-5|TRBV9|.|.
TGTGCCAGCAGCGTAGACACCCATCAAGAGACCCAGTACTTC
CASSVDTHQETQYF
>TRBJ2-2|TRBV10-3|.|few
TGTGCCATCAGTGAGTCGCGTCGCCAAACCGGGGAGCTGTTTTTT
CAISESRRQTGELFF
>TRBJ1-4|TRBV20-1|TRBD1|.
TGCAGTGCTAGTGAGGCAGGGGGTACGGGAACTAATGAAAAACTGTTTTTT
CSASEAGGTGTNEKLFF
>TRBJ2-2|TRBV5-1|.|.
TGCGCCAGCAGCCCCCGGGTGTCGAACACCGGGGAGCTGTTTTTT
CASSPRVSNTGELFF
>TRBJ2-7|TRBV6-2/TRBV6-3|TRBD2|once
TGTGCCAGCAGCCCTCCTCTAGCGGGGGGCTCCTACGAGCAGTACTTC
CASSPPLAGGSYEQYF
>TRBJ1-6|TRBV7-2|.|few
TGTGCCAGCAGCTTAATGACCGGGGGTAATTCACCCCTCCACTTT
CASSLMTGGNSPLHF
>TRBJ2-3|TRBV28|TRBD2|once
TGTGCCAGCAGTGGCCTAGCGGATTACACAGATACGCAGTATTTT
CASSGLADYTDTQYF
>TRBJ1-1|TRBV3-1/TRBV3-2|.|.
TGTGCCACCGGGGGGGATTTGAACACTGAAGCTTTCTTT
CATGGDLNTEAFF
>TRBJ2-3|TRBV12-3/TRBV12-4|.|.
TGTGCCAGCAGTCGGGGGAGAGATACGCAGTATTTT
CASSRGRDTQYF
>TRBJ2-3|TRBV27|TRBD2|.
TGTGCCAGCAGTCATCAAGCGGGGACCACAGATACGCAGTATTTT
CASSHQAGTTDTQYF
>TRBJ2-3|TRBV7-8|.|few
TGTGCCAGCAGCTTAGAATGGCGGACTAGCACAGATACGCAGTATTTT
CASSLEWRTSTDTQYF
>TRBJ2-5|TRBV3-1/TRBV3-2|TRBD2|many
TGTGCCAGCAGCCCCAAGGGATCTAGCGGGGGCCTTCAAGAGACCCAGTACTTC
CASSPKGSSGGLQETQYF
>TRBJ2-5|TRBV11-2|.|.
TGTGCCAGCAGCTTAAGGGCAGGGATCGGAGAGACCCAGTACTTC
CASSLRAGIGETQYF
>TRBJ2-5|TRBV11-1|.|.
TGTGCCAGCAGCTTAGGCCGACAGGTTGAGACCCAGTACTTC
CASSLGRQVETQYF
>TRBJ2-7|TRBV20-1|.|.
TGCAGTGCTAGTCAATTAGGGCTAGCGTCCTACGAGCAGTACTTC
CSASQLGLASYEQYF
>TRBJ2-1|TRBV18|.|few
TGTGCCAGCTCACCCTTAGACAATGAGCAGTTCTTC
CASSPLDNEQFF
>TRBJ2-3|TRBV19|.|few
TGTGCCAGTAGTATCCCCGGGATAACAGATACGCAGTATTTT
CASSIPGITDTQYF
>TRBJ2-5|TRBV9|TRBD2|.
TGTGCCAGCAGCGTAGGAATAGCGGGGGGCCGGGTGACCCAGTACTTC
CASSVGIAGGRVTQYF
>TRBJ2-1|TRBV5-1|TRBD1|.
TGCGCCAGCAGCCAATACAGGGGTAGCAATGAGCAGTTCTTC
CASSQYRGSNEQFF
>TRBJ2-1|TRBV4-2|.|.
TGTGCCAGTCCCCGCGGGCCGAGCTCCTACAATGAGCAGTTCTTC
CASPRGPSSYNEQFF
>TRBJ1-6|TRBV6-5|TRBD1|.
TGTGCCAGCAGCCCGACAGGGCGGCTGAACTCACCCCTCCACTTT
CASSPTGRLNSPLHF
>TRBJ2-7|TRBV12-3/TRBV12-4|.|.
TGTGCCAGCAGTCAGGAAGCGGGCTACGAGCAGTACTTC
CASSQEAGYEQYF
>TRBJ1-6|TRBV30|TRBD1|few
TGTGCCTGGAGTGTGGGACAGGGGTTTTCACCCCTCCACTTT
CAWSVGQGFSPLHF
>TRBJ1-2|TRBV20-1|TRBD1|once
TGCAGTGCTAGTCTCGCAGGGGGGTATGGCTACACCTTC
CSASLAGGYGYTF
>TRBJ2-1|TRBV5-1|TRBD2|.
TGCGCCAGCAGCTTATCCGGGACTACCAATGAGCAGTTCTTC
CASSLSGTTNEQFF
>TRBJ1-1|TRBV9|TRBD1|.
TGTGCCAGCAGCCCATGGACAGGGCACACTGAAGCTTTCTTT
CASSPWTGHTEAFF
>TRBJ2-3|TRBV2|.|.
TGTGCCAGCAACGGGGTGGGGATGGGTACGCAGTATTTT
CASNGVGMGTQYF
>TRBJ1-2|TRBV7-9|.|.
TGTGCCAGCAGCTTAGAAGCGTCTCATGGCTACACCTTC
CASSLEASHGYTF
>TRBJ2-2|TRBV3-1/TRBV3-2|.|.
TGTGCCAGCAGCCAAGAGGGGGGCGGGGAGCTGTTTTTT
CASSQEGGGELFF
>TRBJ2-6|TRBV7-2|.|many
TGTGCCAGCAGCTTAGGGCCCGCTGGGGCCAACGTCCTGACTTTC
CASSLGPAGANVLTF
>TRBJ2-3|TRBV7-8|TRBD1|few
TGTGCCAGCAGCCAGCGAACGACAGGGGACACGCAGTATTTT
CASSQRTTGDTQYF
>TRBJ2-2|TRBV6-5|.|once
TGTGCCAGCAGCCGAACTACCGGGGAGCTGTTTTTT
CASSRTTGELFF
>TRBJ2-3|TRBV24-1|TRBD1|.
TGTGCCACCAGCCCCGGGACAGGGAGAGTGGATACGCAGTATTTT
CATSPGTGRVDTQYF
>TRBJ2-7|TRBV27|TRBD1|.
TGTGCCAGCAGTCCGGGACAGGGCTACGAGCAGTACTTC
CASSPGQGYEQYF
>TRBJ1-2|TRBV27|TRBD1|.
TGTGCCAGCAGTCTCACCGGGACAGGGACTGTCTATGGCTACACCTTC
CASSLTGTGTVYGYTF
>TRBJ2-2|TRBV7-3|TRBD2|.
TGTGCCAGCAGCTCCGGCGGGTTGCGTGCGGGAGGGACCGGGGAGCTGTTTTTT
CASSSGGLRAGGTGELFF
>TRBJ2-3|TRBV6-5|TRBD2|.
TGTGCCAGCAGTTACTTGAGGCGGGGGGGGTCAGATACGCAGTATTTT
CASSYLRRGGSDTQYF
>TRBJ2-5|TRBV7-7|TRBD1|.
TGTGCCAGCAGCCAGAGAACTGACAGGGGAGAGACCCAGTACTTC
CASSQRTDRGETQYF
>TRBJ2-5|TRBV11-2|.|.
TGTGCCAGCAGCTTACACCAGGACGGGCGGGGAGAGACCCAGTACTTC
CASSLHQDGRGETQYF
>TRBJ2-5|TRBV11-2|.|.
TGTGCCAGCAGCTTAAGAGGTGATGGGGAGACCCAGTACTTC
CASSLRGDGETQYF
>TRBJ2-3|TRBV5-1|.|.
TGCGCCAGCGGGACTGATCTCTCCACAGATACGCAGTATTTT
CASGTDLSTDTQYF
>TRBJ2-5|TRBV28|.|.
TGTGCCAGCAGTTTGGCTCGGGGAGTAGTAGAGACCCAGTACTTC
CASSLARGVVETQYF
>TRBJ2-1|TRBV4-2|.|.
TGTGCCAGCAGCCATCAATCCGGGCCAAGGAGAGGGTTGAGCTCCTACAATGAGCAGTTCTTC
CASSHQSGPRRGLSSYNEQFF
>TRBJ2-7|TRBV19|TRBD2|.
TGTGCCAGTACCGCTAGCGGTAACTACGAGCAGTACTTC
CASTASGNYEQYF